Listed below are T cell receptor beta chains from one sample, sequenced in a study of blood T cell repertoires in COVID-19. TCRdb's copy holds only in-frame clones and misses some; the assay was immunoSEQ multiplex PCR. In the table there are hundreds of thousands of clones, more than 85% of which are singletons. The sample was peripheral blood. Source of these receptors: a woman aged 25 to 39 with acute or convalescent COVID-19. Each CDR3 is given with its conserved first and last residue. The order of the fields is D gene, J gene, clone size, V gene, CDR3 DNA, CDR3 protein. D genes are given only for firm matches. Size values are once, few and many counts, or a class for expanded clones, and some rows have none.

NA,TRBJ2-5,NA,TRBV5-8,TGTGCCAGCAGTAGAGTACAGGGTATCAGGGAGACCCAGTACTTC,CASSRVQGIRETQYF
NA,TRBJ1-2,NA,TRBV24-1,TGTGCCACCAGTGATCCGACAGACTATGGCTACACCTTC,CATSDPTDYGYTF
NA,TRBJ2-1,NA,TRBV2,TGTGCCAGCGAACTGTCGCGGGCCTGGGAGCAGTTCTTC,CASELSRAWEQFF
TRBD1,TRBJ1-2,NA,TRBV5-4,TGTGCCAGCAGCTTGGTTACAGGGGGCGCGGACTATGGCTACACCTTC,CASSLVTGGADYGYTF
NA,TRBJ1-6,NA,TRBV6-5,TGTGCCAGCAGCTGGGGCAGGCGTCCCAATTCACCCCTCCACTTT,CASSWGRRPNSPLHF
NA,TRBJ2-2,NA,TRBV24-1,TGTGCCACCAGTTCCACAGGGGAGGCGAACACCGGGGAGCTGTTTTTT,CATSSTGEANTGELFF
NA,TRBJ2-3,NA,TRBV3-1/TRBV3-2,TGTGCCAGCACCCAAAGGCTGCGGGGTTCTGCAGATACGCAGTATTTT,CASTQRLRGSADTQYF
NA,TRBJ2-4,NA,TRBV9,TGTGCCAGCAGTGGACAGTCCAAAAACATTCAGTACTTC,CASSGQSKNIQYF
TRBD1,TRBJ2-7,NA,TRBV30,TGTGCCTGGAGTGCATGGACAGGGTCCTACGAGCAGTACTTC,CAWSAWTGSYEQYF
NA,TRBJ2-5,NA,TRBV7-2,TGTGCCAGCAGCTTAGTCCCCGAAGAGACCCAGTACTTC,CASSLVPEETQYF
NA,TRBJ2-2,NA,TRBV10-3,TGTGCCATCAGTGACCCGCGGGTCGCCGGGGAGCTGTTTTTT,CAISDPRVAGELFF
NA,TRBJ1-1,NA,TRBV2,TGTGCCAGCAGCGATTCCCTCCGGGGAGGGACTGAAGCTTTCTTT,CASSDSLRGGTEAFF
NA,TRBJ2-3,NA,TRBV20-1,TGCAGTGCTTCTCAGGGGAATACGCAGTATTTT,CSASQGNTQYF
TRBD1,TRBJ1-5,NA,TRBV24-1,TGTGCCACCAGTGATCCTGGACAGGGAGGCAATCAGCCCCAGCATTTT,CATSDPGQGGNQPQHF
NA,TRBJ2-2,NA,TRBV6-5,TGTGCCAGCAGTTACCGTCGGGAGAGCACCGGGGAGCTGTTTTTT,CASSYRRESTGELFF
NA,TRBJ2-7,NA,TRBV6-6,TGTGCCAGCAGCAACACAGGCCCCGAGCAGTACTTC,CASSNTGPEQYF
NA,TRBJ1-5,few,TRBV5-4,TGTGCCAGCAGCTTCGATCGTGGGGGGGGGAAAAGCAATCAGCCCCAGCATTTT,CASSFDRGGGKSNQPQHF
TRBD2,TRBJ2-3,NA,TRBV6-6,TGTGCCAGCAGTAGACTAGCGGGGGGGCGGAAAGATACGCAGTATTTT,CASSRLAGGRKDTQYF
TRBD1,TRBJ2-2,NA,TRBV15,TGTGCCATTACAGGGGGAACCGGGGAGCTGTTTTTT,CAITGGTGELFF
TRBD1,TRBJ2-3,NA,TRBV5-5,TGTGCCAGCAGTTCCGGGACAGACAGGGGTACGCAGTATTTT,CASSSGTDRGTQYF
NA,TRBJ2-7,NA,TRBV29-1,TGCAGCGTTGAGGGTCCGGGTCCCTACGAGCAGTACTTC,CSVEGPGPYEQYF
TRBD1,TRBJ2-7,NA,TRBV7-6,TGTGCCAGCAGCCCGATGCAAGGACAGGGGGCCGGCGAGCAGTACTTC,CASSPMQGQGAGEQYF
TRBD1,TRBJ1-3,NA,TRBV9,TGTGCCAGCAGCCCCTGGGACAGGGGCTCTGGAAACACCATATATTTT,CASSPWDRGSGNTIYF
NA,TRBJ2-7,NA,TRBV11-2,TGTGCCAGCAGCTTATCCAGGGTTGAAACCTACGAGCAGTACTTC,CASSLSRVETYEQYF
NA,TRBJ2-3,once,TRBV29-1,TGCAGCGTACGGTCTAACACAGATACGCAGTATTTT,CSVRSNTDTQYF
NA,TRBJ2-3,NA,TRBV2,TGTGCCAGCAGGGCGGGCAGCCTCACAGATACGCAGTATTTT,CASRAGSLTDTQYF
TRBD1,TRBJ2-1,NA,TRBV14,TGTGCCAGCAGCCCCCAACAGGGGACTGAGCAGTTCTTC,CASSPQQGTEQFF
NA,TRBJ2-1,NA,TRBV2,TGTGCCAGCAGTTGGACGGACTACCCTAGGAACAATGAGCAGTTCTTC,CASSWTDYPRNNEQFF
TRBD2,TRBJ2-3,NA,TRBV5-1,TGCGCCAGCAGCTTACCCACCTGGACTAGCGGGGGACGGGCGCAGTATTTT,CASSLPTWTSGGRAQYF
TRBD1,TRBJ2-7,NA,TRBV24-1,TGTGCCACCAGTGATTTAGGGACAGGGAACGAGCAGTACTTC,CATSDLGTGNEQYF
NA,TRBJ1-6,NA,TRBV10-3,TGTGCCATCAAGGGGGGGAGGGATAATTCACCCCTCCACTTT,CAIKGGRDNSPLHF
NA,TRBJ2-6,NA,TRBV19,TGTGCCAGTGGATCTACAGGGTCTGGGGCCAACGTCCTGACTTTC,CASGSTGSGANVLTF
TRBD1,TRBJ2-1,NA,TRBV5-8,TGTGCCAGCAGTCAGACAGGGGGCTACAATGAGCAGTTCTTC,CASSQTGGYNEQFF
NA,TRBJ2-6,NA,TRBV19,TGTGCCAGTAGTATAGGAGGTTCGGATTCTGGGGCCAACGTCCTGACTTTC,CASSIGGSDSGANVLTF
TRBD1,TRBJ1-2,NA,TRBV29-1,TGCAGCGTTGAAGTGGGGACAGGACTTGTAGGTGGCTACACCTTC,CSVEVGTGLVGGYTF
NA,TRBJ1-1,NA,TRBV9,TGTGCCAGCAGCCCGACCGGTCGGGGAGAAGCTTTCTTT,CASSPTGRGEAFF
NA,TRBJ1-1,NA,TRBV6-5,TGTGCCAGCAGTTACCCCAGTCGAGGGGGGAACACTGAAGCTTTCTTT,CASSYPSRGGNTEAFF
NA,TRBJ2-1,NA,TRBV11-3,TGTGCCAGCAGCTTAGACCGCGGCTTCAATGAGCAGTTCTTC,CASSLDRGFNEQFF
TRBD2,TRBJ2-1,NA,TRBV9,TGTGCCAGCAGCGGGGGACTAGTCTGGTATGAGCAGTTCTTC,CASSGGLVWYEQFF
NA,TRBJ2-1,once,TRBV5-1,TGCGCCAGCAGTGGGGGACACGGGGCGAACAATGAGCAGTTCTTC,CASSGGHGANNEQFF
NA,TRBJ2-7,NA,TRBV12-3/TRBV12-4,TGTGCCAGCAGCCCACTAGGCCCCTACGAGCAGTACTTC,CASSPLGPYEQYF
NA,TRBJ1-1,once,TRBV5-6,TGTGCCAGCAGCTATTGGACAGACCTAACCCGAATGAACACTGAAGCTTTCTTT,CASSYWTDLTRMNTEAFF
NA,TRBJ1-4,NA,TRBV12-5,TGTGCTAGTGGTTCGTCGGGAGGGGCTAATGAAAAACTGTTTTTT,CASGSSGGANEKLFF
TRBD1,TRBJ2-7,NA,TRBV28,TGTGCCAGCAAACCGACAGGGACCTACGAGCAGTACTTC,CASKPTGTYEQYF
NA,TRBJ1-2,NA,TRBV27,TGTGCCAGCAGTTTTCAGGGTCATGGCTACACCTTC,CASSFQGHGYTF
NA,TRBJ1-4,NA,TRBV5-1,TGCGCCAGCAGCTTGGAGCCGAGGCCCAATGAAAAACTGTTTTTT,CASSLEPRPNEKLFF
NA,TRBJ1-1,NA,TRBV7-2,TGTGCCAGCAGCCCTCTATCAGGGGCCCTAGGCACTGAAGCTTTCTTT,CASSPLSGALGTEAFF